This is a list of T cell receptor beta chains from one sample in a study of spatial heterogeneity in lung cancer. MiXCR was run by TCRdb on the 5' RACE reads, yielding one entry per CDR3 protein. The sample lists 40,000 to 55,000 distinct CDR3 sequences; around 7.1% were seen once. The starting material was PBMCs, obtained at surgery. These receptors all come from a female donor with early-stage non-small cell lung cancer. CDR3s include the opening cysteine and the closing phenylalanine or tryptophan. The D gene is left open where the match is weak. Expanded clones are given a class, and other clones once, few, many or no size at all.

D gene | J gene | CDR3 length | clone size | V gene | CDR3 protein | CDR3 DNA
. | TRBJ2-5 | 13 | . | TRBV5-4 | CASSYDRRETQYF | TGTGCCAGCAGCTACGACAGGCGAGAGACCCAGTACTTC
TRBD1 | TRBJ1-5 | 13 | many | TRBV12-3/TRBV12-4 | CASSLGQLQPQHF | TGTGCCAGCAGCCTGGGACAGCTTCAGCCCCAGCATTTT
. | TRBJ1-6 | 12 | few | TRBV10-3 | CAISESGTPSHF | TGTGCCATCAGTGAGTCTGGGACCCCTTCTCACTTT
TRBD1 | TRBJ1-1 | 18 | many | TRBV7-9 | CASSSRRQGAERDTEAFF | TGTGCCAGCAGCTCACGGAGACAGGGGGCAGAGAGGGACACTGAAGCTTTCTTT
. | TRBJ2-1 | 15 | . | TRBV20-1 | CSARDPRGHGDEQFF | TGCAGTGCTAGAGATCCCCGGGGTCATGGCGATGAGCAGTTCTTC
. | TRBJ1-2 | 14 | many | TRBV27 | CASRPPAGRNGYTF | TGTGCCAGCAGACCCCCCGCAGGGAGGAATGGCTACACCTTC
. | TRBJ1-1 | 14 | many | TRBV7-6 | CASSLNLRAGGAFF | TGTGCCAGCAGCTTGAATTTAAGGGCGGGGGGAGCTTTCTTT
TRBD1 | TRBJ2-3 | 18 | many | TRBV20-1 | CSAGRGQGVSGHTDTQYF | TGCAGTGCTGGGAGGGGACAGGGGGTTAGCGGACACACAGATACGCAGTATTTT
. | TRBJ1-2 | 14 | . | TRBV20-1 | CSARYYGKAYGYTF | TGCAGTGCTAGATACTACGGGAAGGCCTATGGCTACACCTTC
TRBD1 | TRBJ1-1 | 14 | many | TRBV18 | CASPPQGGGTEAFF | TGTGCCAGCCCCCCGCAGGGGGGTGGGACTGAAGCTTTCTTT
. | TRBJ2-7 | 14 | . | TRBV12-3/TRBV12-4 | CASSLRPVSYEQYF | TGTGCCAGCAGTTTACGGCCTGTGTCCTACGAGCAGTACTTC
TRBD1 | TRBJ1-1 | 14 | many | TRBV6-1 | CASGTGGAGTEAFF | TGTGCCAGCGGGACAGGGGGCGCCGGCACTGAAGCTTTCTTT
TRBD1 | TRBJ2-3 | 13 | few | TRBV29-1 | CSFWTGRTDTQYF | TGCAGCTTCTGGACAGGAAGAACAGATACGCAGTATTTT
TRBD1 | TRBJ2-5 | 16 | many | TRBV11-2 | CASSFPGTGGGKTQYF | TGTGCCAGCAGCTTTCCCGGGACAGGGGGCGGAAAGACCCAGTACTTC
TRBD2 | TRBJ2-1 | 17 | many | TRBV24-1 | CATSDSSGGAVSNEQFF | TGTGCCACCAGTGACTCTAGCGGGGGGGCCGTAAGCAATGAGCAGTTCTTC
. | TRBJ1-1 | 15 | many | TRBV7-2 | CASSLSGARGTEAFF | TGTGCCAGCAGCTTGTCAGGGGCCCGGGGTACTGAAGCTTTCTTT
. | TRBJ2-1 | 15 | many | TRBV5-1 | CASSLAGSSDNEQFF | TGCGCCAGCAGCCTGGCAGGGAGCTCGGACAATGAGCAGTTCTTC
. | TRBJ1-2 | 15 | many | TRBV28 | CASSQDGPDVRGYTF | TGTGCCAGCAGCCAGGACGGGCCAGATGTACGTGGCTACACCTTC
. | TRBJ2-1 | 13 | few | TRBV6-6 | CATREASRNEQFF | TGTGCCACCCGAGAGGCCTCCCGCAATGAGCAGTTCTTC
. | TRBJ2-5 | 15 | few | TRBV7-6 | CASSLSRQGMETQYF | TGTGCCAGCAGCTTAAGCCGGCAGGGAATGGAGACCCAGTACTTC
. | TRBJ1-1 | 11 | few | TRBV6-2/TRBV6-3 | CASTQKGGAFF | TGTGCCAGCACCCAGAAGGGGGGAGCTTTCTTT
TRBD1 | TRBJ1-1 | 15 | many | TRBV9 | CASSPRQGLPTEAFF | TGTGCCAGCAGCCCCAGACAGGGCCTTCCCACTGAAGCTTTCTTT
. | TRBJ1-3 | 16 | medium-sized | TRBV28 | CASSLGTSSSGNTIYF | TGTGCCAGCAGTTTAGGGACGTCGAGCTCTGGAAACACCATATATTTT
. | TRBJ1-5 | 14 | many | TRBV12-3/TRBV12-4 | CASSLWEGNQPQHF | TGTGCCAGCAGTTTATGGGAGGGCAATCAGCCCCAGCATTTT
. | TRBJ2-2 | 16 | many | TRBV20-1 | CSVSAPGPANTGELFF | TGCAGTGTTTCTGCACCAGGGCCTGCGAACACCGGGGAGCTGTTTTTT
. | TRBJ1-5 | 15 | . | TRBV24-1 | CATGHGVNSNQPQHF | TGTGCCACCGGCCACGGGGTGAATAGCAATCAGCCCCAGCATTTT
. | TRBJ2-2 | 12 | many | TRBV3-1 | CASSLNTGELFF | TGTGCCAGCAGCCTAAACACCGGGGAGCTGTTTTTT
. | TRBJ1-1 | 15 | few | TRBV3-1 | CASSPMGGLHTEAFF | TGTGCCAGCAGCCCCATGGGGGGCTTGCACACTGAAGCTTTCTTT
. | TRBJ1-1 | 13 | many | TRBV6-5 | CASSYSTGLEAFF | TGTGCCAGCAGTTACTCGACCGGGCTTGAAGCTTTCTTT
TRBD1 | TRBJ1-5 | 17 | many | TRBV7-8 | CASSLRTGAKNPGPQHF | TGTGCCAGCAGCTTAAGGACAGGGGCGAAGAACCCTGGGCCCCAGCATTTT
. | TRBJ1-2 | 13 | . | TRBV12-3/TRBV12-4 | CASSLAGLYGYTF | TGTGCCAGCAGTTTAGCAGGGTTGTATGGCTACACCTTC
. | TRBJ1-6 | 15 | . | TRBV18 | CASSPPAGGNSPLHF | TGTGCCAGCTCACCACCGGCGGGCGGGAATTCACCCCTCCACTTT
TRBD1 | TRBJ1-2 | 12 | many | TRBV29-1 | CSVGQGFYGYTF | TGCAGCGTGGGACAGGGATTCTATGGCTACACCTTC
. | TRBJ1-5 | 14 | . | TRBV20-1 | CSARDRGGGQPQHF | TGCAGTGCTAGAGATCGTGGGGGCGGTCAGCCCCAGCATTTT
. | TRBJ1-2 | 16 | few | TRBV6-1 | CASSEALQGSNYGYTF | TGTGCCAGCAGTGAAGCGCTTCAGGGTAGTAACTATGGCTACACCTTC